This entry concerns a single T cell receptor (beta chain). The repertoire was sequenced with immunoSEQ multiplex PCR; TCRdb's copy has only in-frame clones and lacks some. This sample carries around 71,000 clones, 85% to 90% of them seen once, and the ten largest clones take about 4.6%. The data originate from a study of blood T cell repertoires in COVID-19. About the research overall: Nucleic acid was either cDNA or gDNA, and it came from T cells, B-cell-depleted T cells, or PBMCs.

CDR3 length: 13 amino acids. Per the germline V gene, CDR1 is SGHDN and CDR2 is FVKESK. The trim removed 6 bases at V and 7 bases at J, leaving 8 bases unmatched. The chain has TRBV14 and TRBJ1-2; 7 bases align to TRBD1. The sample taken for sequencing was peripheral blood. This receptor was obtained from a man at least 80 years old with acute or convalescent COVID-19. The CDR3 DNA reads as TGTGCCAGCAGTCAAAACAGGGGTAGTGGCTACACCTTC. It specifies CASSQNRGSGYTF.